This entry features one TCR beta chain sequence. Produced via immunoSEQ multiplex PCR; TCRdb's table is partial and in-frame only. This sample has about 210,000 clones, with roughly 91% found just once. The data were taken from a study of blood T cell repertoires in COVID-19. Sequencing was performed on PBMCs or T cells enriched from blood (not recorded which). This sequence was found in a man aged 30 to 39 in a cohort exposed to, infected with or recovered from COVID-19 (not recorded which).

The CDR3 sequence: CASSAGQIYGYTF. The CDR3 DNA follows: TGTGCCAGCAGCGCAGGACAGATCTATGGCTACACCTTC. The gene calls are TRBV2 and TRBJ1-2; weak D call: TRBD1 (6 bases). V dropped 6 bases and J dropped 4 bases, with 12 bases sitting between them. The CDR3 loop spans 13 amino acids. From germline, CDR1 is SNHLY and CDR2 FYNNEI.